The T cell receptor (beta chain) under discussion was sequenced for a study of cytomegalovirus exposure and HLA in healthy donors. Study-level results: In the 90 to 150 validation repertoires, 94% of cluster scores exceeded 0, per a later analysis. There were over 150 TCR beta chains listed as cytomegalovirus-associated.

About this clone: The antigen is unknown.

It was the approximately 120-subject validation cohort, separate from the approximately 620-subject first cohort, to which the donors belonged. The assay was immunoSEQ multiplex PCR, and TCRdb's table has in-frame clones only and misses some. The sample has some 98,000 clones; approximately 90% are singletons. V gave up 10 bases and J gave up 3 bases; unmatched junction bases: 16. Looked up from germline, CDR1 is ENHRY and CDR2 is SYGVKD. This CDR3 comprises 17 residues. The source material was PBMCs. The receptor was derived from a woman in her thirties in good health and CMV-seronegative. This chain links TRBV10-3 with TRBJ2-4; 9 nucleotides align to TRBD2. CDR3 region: CATMGLAGDRGKNIQYF. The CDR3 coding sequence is TGTGCCACCATGGGGTTAGCGGGAGATCGGGGCAAAAACATTCAGTACTTC.